The 27 T cell receptor beta chains reported below all come from one sample, sequenced in a study of identical twins' blood T cells. MiXCR, run by TCRdb on the 5' RACE reads, gives a single entry per CDR3 protein. The sample carries 350,000 to 400,000 distinct CDR3 sequences, around 30% recorded once. Sequences were obtained from PBMCs. These receptors originate from a woman between 18 and 50 years old in good health.

Only a few counts were recorded for this clonotype. The chain links TRBV6-5 to TRBJ2-7, with 8 bases fitting TRBD2. V was clipped by 8 bases and J by 2 bases; unmatched bases: 8. The CDR3 is 14 residues long. Germline V CDR1 and CDR2: MNHEY, SVGAGI. The CDR3 loop reads CASAGAGVPYEQYF. Written as DNA, the CDR3 is TGTGCCAGCGCCGGAGCGGGAGTTCCCTACGAGCAGTACTTC.

The CDR3 loop is CASSPLTGHYGYTF. CDR3 bases: TGCGCCAGCAGCCCTCTGACAGGACACTATGGCTACACCTTC. V gene TRBV5-1 combines with J gene TRBJ1-2, with a weak D call TRBD1 (6 bases). Germline V CDR1 and CDR2: SGHRS, YFSETQ. CDR3 length: 14 residues. V lost 4 bases to trimming and J lost 3 bases, with 13 bases between them.

This clonotype was recorded many times. This sequence joins TRBV29-1 and TRBJ2-1, with no clear D. The CDR3 contains 12 residues. V was shortened by 3 bases and J by 6 bases, with 9 bases between the two germline ends. Germline V gives CDR1 SQVTM, CDR2 ANQGSEA. The CDR3 DNA follows: TGCAGCGTTGATATCCAATTCAATGAGCAGTTCTTC. It yields the protein CSVDIQFNEQFF.

This clonotype was observed a few times. The CDR3 region is CSAIRTEYYGYTF. CDR3 bases: TGCAGTGCTATCCGGACGGAGTACTATGGCTACACCTTC. This rearrangement joins TRBV20-1 to TRBJ1-2; D remains ambiguous. The germline V gene encodes CDR1 DFQATT and CDR2 SNEGSKA (reference sequence). The V gene lost 4 bases and the J gene lost 3 bases, with 12 bases spanning the gap. The CDR3 consists of 13 residues.

The V gene is TRBV5-1, the J gene TRBJ1-2; tentatively, D is TRBD1 (5 bases). Trimming removed 0 bases from V and 7 bases from J, with 7 bases in between. From germline, CDR1 is SGHRS and CDR2 YFSETQ. This CDR3 is built from 12 residues. CDR3 bases: TGCGCCAGCAGCTTGGAGACAGTTGGCTACACCTTC. Amino acid sequence: CASSLETVGYTF. Using reference TRBV5-1 and TRBJ1-2 for the parts outside the CDR3, the full variable domain is KAGVTQTPRYLIKTRGQQVTLSCSPISGHRSVSWYQQTPGQGLQFLFEYFSETQRNKGNFPGRFSGRQFSNSRSEMNVSTLELGDSALYLCASSLETVGYTFGSGTRLTVV.

At least ten counts were recorded for this clonotype. The chain couples TRBV12-3 or TRBV12-4 to TRBJ2-7; 9 positions match TRBD2. V lost 5 bases to trimming and J lost 1 base; unmatched junction nucleotides: 6. CDR3 length: 15 residues. The CDR3 region is CASSLSTSGSYEQYF. CDR3 bases: TGTGCCAGCAGTCTCTCGACTAGCGGTTCCTACGAGCAGTACTTC.

This clonotype was seen a handful of times. The genes are TRBV7-9 and TRBJ1-1; maybe TRBD1 (6 bases). Per the germline V gene, CDR1 is SEHNR and CDR2 is FQNEAQ (reference sequence). The ends were cut back, 4 bases at V and 3 bases at J, with 15 bases in the middle. This CDR3 has 15 residues. The CDR3 loop reads CASSYHRVSDTEAFF. The CDR3 DNA reads as TGTGCCAGCAGCTACCACAGGGTAAGCGACACTGAAGCTTTCTTT.

The chain links TRBV29-1 to TRBJ2-3; D not resolved. The CDR3 has 14 amino acids. The V and J ends lost 0 bases and 1 base respectively, with 8 bases between them. Germline-derived CDR1 and CDR2 are SQVTM and ANQGSEA. CDR3 region: CSVEDRMGTDTQYF. The DNA for the CDR3 is TGCAGCGTTGAAGATCGGATGGGCACAGATACGCAGTATTTT.

The chain couples TRBV5-1 to TRBJ1-4; a weak D match, TRBD1 (6 bases). V dropped 4 bases and J dropped 5 bases, with 24 bases sitting between them. The CDR3 is 18 amino acids. The germline CDR1 and CDR2 sequences are SGHRS and YFSETQ. The CDR3 region is CASSPRPPGQSSNEKLFF. As DNA, the CDR3 is TGCGCCAGCAGCCCTCGCCCCCCTGGACAGAGCTCAAATGAAAAACTGTTTTTT.

V and J are TRBV5-1 and TRBJ1-6; 11 positions match TRBD1. Germline V gives CDR1 SGHRS, CDR2 YFSETQ. The CDR3 contains 15 residues. With 7 bases clipped from V and 8 bases from J, the junction kept 8 bases outside the gene matches. The CDR3 sequence: CASGGDRGNYSPLHF. The CDR3 DNA sequence: TGCGCCAGCGGAGGGGACAGGGGGAATTATTCACCCCTCCACTTT.

This clonotype was counted between two and nine times. This chain connects TRBV4-3 to TRBJ2-1; D gene unclear. This CDR3 spans 14 amino acids. CDR1 and CDR2 (germline): LGHNA, YSLEER. V was shortened by 1 base and J by 8 bases, with 12 bases between the two germline ends. CDR3 in DNA: TGCGCCAGCAGCCAAGTGCATGGATATGATGAGCAGTTCTTC. Protein sequence: CASSQVHGYDEQFF.

This clonotype came up many times. The chain employs TRBV5-1 and TRBJ2-3, with D possibly matching TRBD1 (5 bases). The CDR3 is made up of 14 amino acids. Germline V lookup: CDR1 SGHRS, CDR2 YFSETQ. V lost 0 bases to trimming and J lost 6 bases, with 11 bases between them. CDR3 amino acids: CASSLGQSWDTQYF. The CDR3 DNA is TGCGCCAGCAGCTTGGGACAGTCGTGGGATACGCAGTATTTT. The whole variable domain, remainder taken from reference TRBV5-1 and TRBJ2-3, is KAGVTQTPRYLIKTRGQQVTLSCSPISGHRSVSWYQQTPGQGLQFLFEYFSETQRNKGNFPGRFSGRQFSNSRSEMNVSTLELGDSALYLCASSLGQSWDTQYFGPGTRLTVL.

J is TRBJ1-4 and V is TRBV10-1, with D possibly being TRBD1 (5 bases). CDR1 is WNHNN and CDR2 is SYGVQD in the germline V gene (reference sequence). Trimming took off 4 bases at V and 0 bases at J, with 12 bases between the two ends. The CDR3 consists of 16 residues. The CDR3 coding sequence is TGCGCCAGCAGTGGACAAGCAGGGACAACTAATGAAAAACTGTTTTTT. This gives the protein CASSGQAGTTNEKLFF.

This chain connects TRBV6-6 to TRBJ2-7; D ambiguous. This CDR3 has 16 residues. V lost 5 bases and J lost 2, with 19 bases in between. CDR1 MNHNY and CDR2 SVGAGI come from the germline V gene (reference sequence). CDR3: CASSPLPDTQTYEQYF. In DNA, the CDR3 is TGTGCCAGCAGTCCGCTTCCCGACACTCAGACCTACGAGCAGTACTTC.

The chain has TRBV29-1 and TRBJ2-1; 7 nucleotides align to TRBD2. This CDR3 is 13 amino acids long. Germline V lookup: CDR1 SQVTM, CDR2 ANQGSEA. Germline trimming cut 1 base from V and 12 bases from J; bases unmatched to any gene: 9. The CDR3 DNA reads TGCAGCGTTGAAGGGACTAGTAACCCCGGGCAGTTCTTC. Its translation is CSVEGTSNPGQFF.

The chain joins TRBV6-2 or TRBV6-3 to TRBJ2-2; D call uncertain. CDR1 is MNHEY, CDR2 SVGEGT, per germline. V gave up 7 bases and J gave up 1 base, with 7 bases separating them. This CDR3 is built from 13 residues. Here the CDR3 reads CASIFVNTGELFF. The CDR3 DNA follows: TGTGCCAGCATTTTCGTGAACACCGGGGAGCTGTTTTTT.

V and J are TRBV25-1 and TRBJ1-2, with no clear D. Trimming pared 3 bases from V and 7 bases from J, leaving 12 bases between. This CDR3 region has 13 residues. Germline values: CDR1 MGHDK, CDR2 SYGVNS. The CDR3: CASSDSYRGGYTF. In nucleotides, the CDR3 is TGTGCCAGCAGTGATTCATACCGGGGTGGCTACACCTTC.

The gene calls are TRBV10-3 and TRBJ1-1, with TRBD1 matching over 7 bases. The length of the CDR3 is 13 residues. The trim removed 3 bases at V and 5 bases at J, leaving 3 bases unmatched. The V gene's germline CDR1 is ENHRY and CDR2 SYGVKD. This CDR3 is CAISERGLTEAFF. In nucleotides, the CDR3 is TGTGCCATCAGTGAAAGGGGGCTTACTGAAGCTTTCTTT.

There are a few counts of this clonotype. The chain uses TRBV9 and TRBJ1-2; D remains unclear. V was trimmed by 1 base and J by 2 bases, leaving 12 bases between them. The CDR3 length is 15 residues. The germline CDR1 and CDR2 sequences are SGDLS and YYNGEE. The CDR3, as DNA: TGTGCCAGCAGCGTATCGGGAGGGCAGAACTATGGCTACACCTTC. It yields the protein CASSVSGGQNYGYTF.

The table lists this clonotype with many counts. The chain uses TRBV5-1 and TRBJ2-3, with a weak D call TRBD1 (6 bases). V dropped 6 bases and J dropped 6 bases, with 20 bases sitting between them. The germline V gene encodes CDR1 SGHRS and CDR2 YFSETQ. The CDR3 spans 15 residues. The CDR3 loop reads CASTSGTLRSDTQYF. The CDR3 bases are TGCGCCAGCACCTCCGGGACACTGAGATCGGATACGCAGTATTTT.

This clonotype has just a few counts. The chain uses TRBV7-8 and TRBJ2-7; 9 bases align to TRBD2. The CDR3 has 14 amino acids. Germline V lookup: CDR1 SGHVS, CDR2 FQNEAQ. The J segment lost 4 bases and the V segment lost 4 bases, leaving 5 bases of the junction unmatched. The CDR3 bases are TGTGCCAGCAGCTCTAGCGGGAAAAGGTACGAGCAGTACTTC. Protein: CASSSSGKRYEQYF. Supplemented by reference TRBV7-8 and TRBJ2-7, the full variable domain reads GAGVSQSPRYKVAKRGQDVALRCDPISGHVSLFWYQQALGQGPEFLTYFQNEAQLDKSGLPSDRFFAERPEGSVSTLKIQRTQQEDSAVYLCASSSSGKRYEQYFGPGTRLTVT.

V is TRBV2 and J is TRBJ1-4; D is possibly TRBD1 (5 bases). Trimming cost V 6 bases and J 7 bases, with 18 bases left between them. CDR3 length: 15 amino acids. Germline V gene lookup returns CDR1 SNHLY and CDR2 FYNNEI. CDR3 nucleotides: TGTGCCAGCAGACTCACCTTCGAGGGGCGTGAAAAACTGTTTTTT. It is translated as CASRLTFEGREKLFF.

The chain recombines TRBV5-5 with TRBJ1-1, with no clear D. From germline, CDR1 is SGHKS and CDR2 YYEKEE (reference sequence). The CDR3 sequence is 18 residues long. The V gene lost 0 bases and the J gene lost 1 base, with 19 bases spanning the gap. The CDR3 sequence: CASSLDVLGGVKNTEAFF. In DNA form, the CDR3 reads TGTGCCAGCAGCTTGGATGTGTTAGGAGGAGTAAAGAACACTGAAGCTTTCTTT.

This clonotype was counted only a few times. The chain employs TRBV7-2 and TRBJ1-1; D is ambiguous. The CDR3 totals 13 residues. V was pared by 4 bases and J by 1 base, with 7 bases between. The germline V gene encodes CDR1 SGHTA and CDR2 FQGNSA. CDR3 protein: CASSSSKNTEAFF. The CDR3 region has the DNA TGTGCCAGCAGCTCTTCGAAGAACACTGAAGCTTTCTTT.

The V gene is TRBV12-3 or TRBV12-4, the J gene TRBJ2-2, with D unclear. V was trimmed by 3 bases and J by 0 bases, leaving 8 bases between them. The CDR3 sequence is 15 residues long. CDR3 region: CASSFGFANTGELFF. The CDR3 nucleotides read TGTGCCAGCAGTTTCGGGTTCGCGAACACCGGGGAGCTGTTTTTT.

This clonotype came up a few times. The genes are TRBV5-6 and TRBJ1-1; unclear D gene. The CDR3 contains 12 residues. Trimming took off 0 bases at V and 7 bases at J, with 7 bases between the two ends. CDR1 is SGHDT, CDR2 YYEEEE, per germline. The CDR3 DNA follows: TGTGCCAGCAGCTTGGGGAATATTGAAGCTTTCTTT. It is translated as CASSLGNIEAFF.

In its sample, this clonotype was seen a few times. The chain employs TRBV2 and TRBJ1-5; the D gene is possibly TRBD1 (5 bases). The CDR3 sequence is 14 residues long. V was shortened by 7 bases and J by 5 bases, with 15 bases between the two germline ends. In germline, CDR1 is SNHLY, CDR2 FYNNEI. The CDR3 DNA sequence: TGTGCCAGCACTCCAGGGAACAACTATCAGCCCCAGCATTTT. Its protein is CASTPGNNYQPQHF.